The rows below give T cell receptor beta chains drawn from one sample of a study of regulatory T cells in long-lasting Graves disease. TCRdb recomputed calls from the multiplex PCR reads with MiXCR, one row per CDR3 protein. The sample lists 580,000 or so distinct CDR3 sequences; about 16% were seen once. This sample was shared with a second study, whose subject was T cells in Graves' hyperthyroidism and ophthalmopathy.

The source was peripheral blood mononuclear cells (PBMCs), collected at new diagnosis, from a patient treated with antithyroid drugs. The receptors here all came from a young man with Graves disease. Both conserved end residues are part of each CDR3. The D gene is left open where the match is weak. Clone sizes are given selectively: once, few, many, or a class where the clone is expanded.

d_call	clone_size	v_call	j_call	cdr3_aa	cdr3_nt
NA	many	TRBV3-1	TRBJ2-3	CASRGNTDTQYF	TGTGCCAGCAGGGGTAACACAGATACGCAGTATTTT
TRBD1	many	TRBV5-1	TRBJ2-1	CASSLGQGGNEQFF	TGCGCCAGCAGCTTGGGACAGGGGGGCAATGAGCAGTTCTTC
NA	many	TRBV2	TRBJ2-5	CASSKRPYLETQYF	TGTGCCAGCAGTAAAAGACCCTACCTGGAGACCCAGTACTTC
NA	many	TRBV11-2	TRBJ1-1	CASRYRVESTEAFF	TGTGCCAGCAGGTACAGGGTAGAGTCCACTGAAGCTTTCTTT
TRBD2	many	TRBV9	TRBJ2-5	CASSVEASGSETQYF	TGTGCCAGCAGCGTAGAAGCTAGCGGGAGTGAGACCCAGTACTTC
TRBD2	many	TRBV6-5	TRBJ2-1	CASSYPGGSYEQFF	TGTGCCAGCAGTTATCCAGGCGGGAGTTATGAGCAGTTCTTC
TRBD1	many	TRBV28	TRBJ2-7	CASSPGDSSYEQYF	TGTGCCAGCAGTCCAGGGGACAGCTCCTACGAGCAGTACTTC
TRBD2	many	TRBV7-9	TRBJ2-1	CASSLLGGGYNEQFF	TGTGCCAGCAGCCTCTTGGGGGGGGGCTACAATGAGCAGTTCTTC
NA	few	TRBV30	TRBJ2-7	CAWRSRWFYEQYF	TGTGCCTGGAGGTCCCGATGGTTCTACGAGCAGTACTTC
NA	NA	TRBV27	TRBJ1-5	CASKVAGWDQPQHF	TGTGCCAGTAAGGTGGCAGGGTGGGACCAGCCCCAGCATTTT
TRBD1	many	TRBV5-1	TRBJ1-2	CASSSGGSYGYTF	TGTGCCAGCAGCTCAGGGGGCTCCTATGGCTACACCTTC
NA	few	TRBV20-1	TRBJ1-6	CSARDPGRINSPLHF	TGCAGTGCTAGAGACCCCGGACGGATTAATTCACCCCTCCACTTT
NA	NA	TRBV6-2/TRBV6-3	TRBJ2-7	CASSWDGGLEQYF	TGTGCCAGCAGTTGGGACGGGGGTTTGGAGCAGTACTTC
NA	NA	TRBV27	TRBJ2-7	CASQPLAGSRSYEQYF	TGTGCCAGCCAACCATTGGCAGGGTCTAGGTCCTACGAGCAGTACTTC
NA	many	TRBV28	TRBJ2-5	CASSKERETQYF	TGTGCCAGCAGTAAAGAGAGAGAGACCCAGTACTTC
NA	many	TRBV20-1	TRBJ2-7	CSAIGQRSSYEQYF	TGCAGTGCTATTGGACAGCGTAGCTCCTACGAGCAGTACTTC
NA	NA	TRBV5-1	TRBJ2-7	CASSLERLYEQYF	TGCGCCAGCAGCTTGGAGAGGCTCTACGAGCAGTACTTC
NA	many	TRBV11-1	TRBJ1-1	CASSLAVQNTEAFF	TGTGCCAGCAGCTTAGCTGTCCAGAACACTGAAGCTTTCTTT
NA	many	TRBV12-3/TRBV12-4	TRBJ2-3	CASSGGAGEVTDTQYF	TGTGCCAGCAGTGGGGGGGCGGGAGAGGTCACAGATACGCAGTATTTT
TRBD2	many	TRBV7-8	TRBJ2-7	CASSFYQAGASYEQYF	TGTGCCAGCAGCTTCTACCAAGCGGGAGCCTCCTACGAGCAGTACTTC
NA	NA	TRBV5-1	TRBJ1-1	CASSNRVAMSEAFF	TGCGCCAGCAGCAACAGGGTGGCGATGAGTGAAGCTTTCTTT
TRBD2	many	TRBV2	TRBJ2-4	CASSELGSGANIQYF	TGTGCCAGCAGTGAATTGGGTAGCGGGGCAAACATTCAGTACTTC